The clone carrying this T cell receptor beta chain was seen repeatedly, ten times or more. Its specificity is not known. Investigators excluded patients with uncontrolled infection, other autoimmune disease, pregnancy or lactation. This CDR3 is 13 amino acids long. Trimming shortened V by 3 bases and J by 5 bases, and 11 bases separated the two germline ends. Germline CDR1 reads MNHNS; CDR2 reads SASEGT. The source material, RNA transcripts, was used to amplify TCR beta CDR3 regions. When the TCR CDR3 underwent first-round RT-PCR, the HTBI primer set was used. TCRdb recomputed calls from the multiplex PCR reads with MiXCR, one row per CDR3 protein. This table holds about 520,000 distinct CDR3 sequences, around 22% found once. This specimen comes from a study of T cells in Graves' hyperthyroidism and ophthalmopathy. General observations from the study: Ophthalmopathy could be told apart from stable hyperthyroidism with a 13 V-J model.

Sequenced material: blood. This sequence joins TRBV6-1 and TRBJ2-7, with a weak D call TRBD1 (5 bases). This receptor was taken from a woman aged 25 to 45 with Graves' ophthalmopathy. CDR3 nucleotides: TGTGCCAGCAGTGAGCAGGGAACCGACGAGCAGTACTTC. Amino acid sequence: CASSEQGTDEQYF.